A selection of T cell receptor beta chains follows, all from one sample in a study of a mutant IDH1 vaccine in newly diagnosed glioma. The method was immunoSEQ multiplex PCR; TCRdb's version includes in-frame clones alone and lacks a portion of them. The table has about 40,000 clones, approximately 93% seen once. What these receptors recognize is not known. The source was PBMCs, collected from a glioma patient whose treatment included an IDH1 peptide vaccine. All receptors come from a man aged 45-65 years with glioma. The CDR3 runs from the conserved cysteine through the conserved F or W. The order of the fields is CDR3 length, D gene, clone size, V gene, J gene, CDR3 DNA, CDR3 protein. A D gene is named only where the DNA matches it firmly. Not all rows give a size; the values are once, few, many and, for expanded clones, a class.

length: 15; D: .; size: .; V: TRBV6-6; J: TRBJ2-2; DNA: TGTGCCAGCAGACCTGAAAGAGGGGCGGCCGGGGAGCTGTTTTTT; CDR3: CASRPERGAAGELFF
length: 14; D: .; size: few; V: TRBV28; J: TRBJ2-6; DNA: TGTGCCAGCAGATGGGGGTCTGGGGCCAACGTCCTGACTTTC; CDR3: CASRWGSGANVLTF
length: 15; D: .; size: .; V: TRBV10-3; J: TRBJ2-3; DNA: TGTGCCATCAGTATCGCGACTAGTCGCACAGATACGCAGTATTTT; CDR3: CAISIATSRTDTQYF
length: 13; D: .; size: .; V: TRBV2; J: TRBJ1-2; DNA: TGTGCCAGCAGGGAAGGGCTAAACTATGGCTACACCTTC; CDR3: CASREGLNYGYTF
length: 15; D: .; size: .; V: TRBV4-3; J: TRBJ1-2; DNA: TGCGCCAGCAGCCAAGGTTGGGGGGGGGCGGATGGCTACACCTTC; CDR3: CASSQGWGGADGYTF
length: 15; D: TRBD1; size: .; V: TRBV6-1; J: TRBJ2-4; DNA: TGTGCCAGCACCGGACCTGACAGGGGGGTAAACATTCAGTACTTC; CDR3: CASTGPDRGVNIQYF
length: 16; D: TRBD1; size: .; V: TRBV13; J: TRBJ2-3; DNA: TGTGCCAGCAGCTCCACAGGGGCCTGGGTCACAGATACGCAGTATTTT; CDR3: CASSSTGAWVTDTQYF
length: 13; D: .; size: .; V: TRBV2; J: TRBJ1-1; DNA: TGTGCCAGCTCCTTTGGCCGGGGGACTGAAGCTTTCTTT; CDR3: CASSFGRGTEAFF
length: 16; D: .; size: .; V: TRBV2; J: TRBJ1-1; DNA: TGTGCCAGCAGTGACTCGGGGGCGCGGATTAACACTGAAGCTTTCTTT; CDR3: CASSDSGARINTEAFF
length: 14; D: TRBD1; size: .; V: TRBV7-9; J: TRBJ1-4; DNA: TGTGCCAGCAGCTGGACAGGTTCTAATGAAAAACTGTTTTTT; CDR3: CASSWTGSNEKLFF
length: 17; D: .; size: .; V: TRBV7-9; J: TRBJ2-3; DNA: TGTGCCAGCGGGCGTGATAGGACTTTTACTAGCACAGATACGCAGTATTTT; CDR3: CASGRDRTFTSTDTQYF
length: 15; D: TRBD1; size: .; V: TRBV27; J: TRBJ1-5; DNA: TGTGCCAGCAGTTCCAGACAGGGGGGTGGGCAGCCCCAGCATTTT; CDR3: CASSSRQGGGQPQHF
length: 16; D: .; size: .; V: TRBV2; J: TRBJ2-7; DNA: TGTGCCAGCAGTGAAGCGTTGGGGACAACCGAGTACGAGCAGTACTTC; CDR3: CASSEALGTTEYEQYF
length: 15; D: TRBD1; size: .; V: TRBV27; J: TRBJ2-7; DNA: TGTGCCAGCAGTCCGAAGGGACAGGGCCCATACGAGCAGTACTTC; CDR3: CASSPKGQGPYEQYF
length: 13; D: .; size: .; V: TRBV5-6; J: TRBJ1-2; DNA: TGTGCCAGCAGCGCCGGTAATGAATTGGGACATACCTTC; CDR3: CASSAGNELGHTF
length: 14; D: TRBD1; size: .; V: TRBV18; J: TRBJ1-1; DNA: TGTGCCAGCTCCCGACAGGGGGCTAACACTGAAGCTTTCTTT; CDR3: CASSRQGANTEAFF
length: 14; D: TRBD2; size: few; V: TRBV28; J: TRBJ2-2; DNA: TGTGCCAGCAGTTCCAGCGGGAGCGCCGGGGAGCTGTTTTTT; CDR3: CASSSSGSAGELFF
length: 13; D: TRBD1; size: .; V: TRBV28; J: TRBJ1-2; DNA: TGTGCCAGCAGTTTAGCGGGACAGGGGGACAACACCTTC; CDR3: CASSLAGQGDNTF
length: 16; D: .; size: few; V: TRBV2; J: TRBJ1-5; DNA: TGTGCCAGCAGTGAACCCCCGGGAAGGGGCCGGCAGCCCCAGCATTTT; CDR3: CASSEPPGRGRQPQHF
length: 15; D: .; size: .; V: TRBV6-5; J: TRBJ2-1; DNA: TGTGCCAGCAGCTCCAATAGGGCAGGGAATGATGAGCAGTTCTTC; CDR3: CASSSNRAGNDEQFF
length: 13; D: TRBD1; size: .; V: TRBV10-2; J: TRBJ1-2; DNA: TGCGCCAGCAAAGGACAGGGGGTCTATGGCTACACCTTC; CDR3: CASKGQGVYGYTF
length: 14; D: TRBD1; size: .; V: TRBV6-1; J: TRBJ1-5; DNA: TGTGCCGCGGGCGGACAGGGATTGTCTCAGCCCCAGCATTTT; CDR3: CAAGGQGLSQPQHF
length: 15; D: .; size: .; V: TRBV9; J: TRBJ1-5; DNA: TGTGCCAGCAGCACTGGGACCAGCCCCAATCAGCCCCAGCATTTT; CDR3: CASSTGTSPNQPQHF
length: 14; D: .; size: .; V: TRBV5-1; J: TRBJ2-1; DNA: TGCGCCAGCAGCCTGGAGAATTCCTACAATGAGCAGTTCTTC; CDR3: CASSLENSYNEQFF
length: 15; D: TRBD2; size: .; V: TRBV27; J: TRBJ2-4; DNA: TGTGCCAGCAGTCCCGCCGGGGGGGGCCGGGACATTCAGTACTTC; CDR3: CASSPAGGGRDIQYF
length: 14; D: .; size: .; V: TRBV9; J: TRBJ1-1; DNA: TGTGCCAGCAGCCCCCAGTCCCTGAACACTGAAGCTTTCTTT; CDR3: CASSPQSLNTEAFF
length: 14; D: TRBD1; size: once; V: TRBV5-4; J: TRBJ2-7; DNA: TGTGCCAGCAGCTGGACCGGGACAGCCGACGAGCAGTACTTC; CDR3: CASSWTGTADEQYF
length: 13; D: TRBD2; size: .; V: TRBV6-1; J: TRBJ2-7; DNA: TGTGCCAGCATCCGGGGCGGGGGATACGAGCAGTACTTC; CDR3: CASIRGGGYEQYF
length: 14; D: TRBD1; size: .; V: TRBV28; J: TRBJ1-5; DNA: TGTGCCAGCAGTTCAGGGGGAAGCAATCAGCCCCAGCATTTT; CDR3: CASSSGGSNQPQHF
length: 12; D: .; size: .; V: TRBV11-3; J: TRBJ1-4; DNA: TGTGCCCGGGGGGGGGCTAATGAAAAACTGTTTTTT; CDR3: CARGGANEKLFF
length: 16; D: .; size: few; V: TRBV7-9; J: TRBJ1-1; DNA: TGTGCCAGCAGCGCACCATCGGCCCCGCCGAACACTGAAGCTTTCTTT; CDR3: CASSAPSAPPNTEAFF
length: 14; D: .; size: .; V: TRBV9; J: TRBJ1-1; DNA: TGTGCCAGCAGCGTAGGTCCGGAATTCACTGAAGCTTTCTTT; CDR3: CASSVGPEFTEAFF
length: 14; D: TRBD1; size: once; V: TRBV28; J: TRBJ1-5; DNA: TGTGCCAGCAGCCCCGGGACAGGGGATCAGCCCCAGCATTTT; CDR3: CASSPGTGDQPQHF
length: 13; D: TRBD1; size: .; V: TRBV6-5; J: TRBJ2-7; DNA: TGTGCCAGCAGTGGGACAGGGAGAAGCGAGCAGTACTTC; CDR3: CASSGTGRSEQYF
length: 15; D: .; size: .; V: TRBV2; J: TRBJ2-1; DNA: TGTGCCAGCAGTGAAGCACTCACCGGAAGTAATGAGCAGTTCTTC; CDR3: CASSEALTGSNEQFF
length: 13; D: .; size: .; V: TRBV5-4; J: TRBJ1-2; DNA: TGTGCCAGCAGTGGGGGAAATAACTATGGCTACACCTTC; CDR3: CASSGGNNYGYTF
length: 15; D: .; size: .; V: TRBV7-2; J: TRBJ1-6; DNA: TGTGCCAGCAGCTACCGTAGGGACCGCTCATCACCCCTCCACTTT; CDR3: CASSYRRDRSSPLHF
length: 13; D: .; size: .; V: TRBV28; J: TRBJ2-5; DNA: TGTGCCAGCAGAACCAAGGGCACTCGGACCCAGTACTTC; CDR3: CASRTKGTRTQYF
length: 15; D: .; size: .; V: TRBV25-1; J: TRBJ2-2; DNA: TGTGCCAGCAGTGCGGATTTCCTGAACACCGGGGAGCTGTTTTTT; CDR3: CASSADFLNTGELFF
length: 15; D: TRBD2; size: .; V: TRBV5-5; J: TRBJ2-1; DNA: TGTGCCAGCACCCTTCGGGGGGAGGGGATCAATGAGCAGTTCTTC; CDR3: CASTLRGEGINEQFF
length: 15; D: .; size: .; V: TRBV5-1; J: TRBJ2-1; DNA: TGCGCCAGCAGCTTACGGCCTAGCTCCTACAATGAGCAGTTCTTC; CDR3: CASSLRPSSYNEQFF
length: 19; D: .; size: .; V: TRBV30; J: TRBJ1-6; DNA: TGTGCCTGGAGTGTAAGGTCTGTTGGGTTTCGGGAAATCCGATCACCCCTCCACTTT; CDR3: CAWSVRSVGFREIRSPLHF
length: 15; D: TRBD2; size: .; V: TRBV7-2; J: TRBJ2-1; DNA: TGTGCCAGCAGCTTAGGAGCGGGATTAAACAATGAGCAGTTCTTC; CDR3: CASSLGAGLNNEQFF
length: 16; D: .; size: .; V: TRBV9; J: TRBJ2-1; DNA: TGTGCCAGCAGCGTAGTCCCGGAGATAGCCTACAATGAGCAGTTCTTC; CDR3: CASSVVPEIAYNEQFF
length: 15; D: TRBD2; size: .; V: TRBV30; J: TRBJ2-1; DNA: TGTGCCTGGTCGGATGGGACTAGCCTATACAATGAGCAGTTCTTC; CDR3: CAWSDGTSLYNEQFF
length: 16; D: TRBD1; size: .; V: TRBV7-3; J: TRBJ1-1; DNA: TGTGCCAGCAGCCAGGGGGCGGGGACAGGGGAAACTGAAGCTTTCTTT; CDR3: CASSQGAGTGETEAFF
length: 13; D: .; size: .; V: TRBV6-6; J: TRBJ1-2; DNA: TGTGCCAGCAGTTTACAGGGTTACTATGGCTACACCTTC; CDR3: CASSLQGYYGYTF
length: 15; D: TRBD1; size: .; V: TRBV7-6; J: TRBJ2-7; DNA: TGTGCCAGCAGCTTAACAGGGACAGGGATCTACGAGCAGTACTTC; CDR3: CASSLTGTGIYEQYF
length: 14; D: .; size: .; V: TRBV5-4; J: TRBJ2-7; DNA: TGTGCCAGCAGCTTGGGAGCAAACGCCTACGAGCAGTACTTC; CDR3: CASSLGANAYEQYF
length: 15; D: .; size: few; V: TRBV2; J: TRBJ1-5; DNA: TGTGCCAGCTGTCCCCAGGGTATGAGGAATCAGCCCCAGCATTTT; CDR3: CASCPQGMRNQPQHF
length: 13; D: .; size: .; V: TRBV15; J: TRBJ1-2; DNA: TGTGCCACCAGCATAGGCACTAACTATGGCTACACCTTC; CDR3: CATSIGTNYGYTF
length: 14; D: .; size: once; V: TRBV7-8; J: TRBJ1-3; DNA: TGTGCCAGCAGCTTCAGCCCAGCTGGAAACACCATATATTTT; CDR3: CASSFSPAGNTIYF
length: 15; D: .; size: .; V: TRBV6-6; J: TRBJ2-1; DNA: TGTGCCAGCAGTTACCGCGGGGAGACACACAATGAGCAGTTCTTC; CDR3: CASSYRGETHNEQFF
length: 15; D: .; size: .; V: TRBV15; J: TRBJ1-5; DNA: TGTGCCACCAGCCCTCAGGGTTATAGCAATCAGCCCCAGCATTTT; CDR3: CATSPQGYSNQPQHF
length: 15; D: TRBD1; size: .; V: TRBV11-2; J: TRBJ1-6; DNA: TGTGCCAGCAGCTCCCGACAGGGTTTTAATTCACCCCTCCACTTT; CDR3: CASSSRQGFNSPLHF
length: 13; D: .; size: .; V: TRBV27; J: TRBJ1-2; DNA: TGTGCCACCACCGGGCAGGGCGGTTATGGCTACACCTTC; CDR3: CATTGQGGYGYTF
length: 14; D: TRBD1; size: .; V: TRBV18; J: TRBJ1-2; DNA: TGTGCCAGCTCAATGGGACAGGGGATCGGAGGCTACACCTTC; CDR3: CASSMGQGIGGYTF
length: 15; D: .; size: .; V: TRBV18; J: TRBJ1-2; DNA: TGTGCCAGCTCACCACCGGGACGGTATAACTATGGCTACACCTTC; CDR3: CASSPPGRYNYGYTF
length: 15; D: TRBD2; size: once; V: TRBV5-1; J: TRBJ2-3; DNA: TGCGCCAGCAGCACCCTGCGGGGGGATCGAGATACGCAGTATTTT; CDR3: CASSTLRGDRDTQYF
length: 16; D: .; size: .; V: TRBV6-5; J: TRBJ1-1; DNA: TGTGCCAGCAGTTACTCGGTTCACAGGACTAACACTGAAGCTTTCTTT; CDR3: CASSYSVHRTNTEAFF